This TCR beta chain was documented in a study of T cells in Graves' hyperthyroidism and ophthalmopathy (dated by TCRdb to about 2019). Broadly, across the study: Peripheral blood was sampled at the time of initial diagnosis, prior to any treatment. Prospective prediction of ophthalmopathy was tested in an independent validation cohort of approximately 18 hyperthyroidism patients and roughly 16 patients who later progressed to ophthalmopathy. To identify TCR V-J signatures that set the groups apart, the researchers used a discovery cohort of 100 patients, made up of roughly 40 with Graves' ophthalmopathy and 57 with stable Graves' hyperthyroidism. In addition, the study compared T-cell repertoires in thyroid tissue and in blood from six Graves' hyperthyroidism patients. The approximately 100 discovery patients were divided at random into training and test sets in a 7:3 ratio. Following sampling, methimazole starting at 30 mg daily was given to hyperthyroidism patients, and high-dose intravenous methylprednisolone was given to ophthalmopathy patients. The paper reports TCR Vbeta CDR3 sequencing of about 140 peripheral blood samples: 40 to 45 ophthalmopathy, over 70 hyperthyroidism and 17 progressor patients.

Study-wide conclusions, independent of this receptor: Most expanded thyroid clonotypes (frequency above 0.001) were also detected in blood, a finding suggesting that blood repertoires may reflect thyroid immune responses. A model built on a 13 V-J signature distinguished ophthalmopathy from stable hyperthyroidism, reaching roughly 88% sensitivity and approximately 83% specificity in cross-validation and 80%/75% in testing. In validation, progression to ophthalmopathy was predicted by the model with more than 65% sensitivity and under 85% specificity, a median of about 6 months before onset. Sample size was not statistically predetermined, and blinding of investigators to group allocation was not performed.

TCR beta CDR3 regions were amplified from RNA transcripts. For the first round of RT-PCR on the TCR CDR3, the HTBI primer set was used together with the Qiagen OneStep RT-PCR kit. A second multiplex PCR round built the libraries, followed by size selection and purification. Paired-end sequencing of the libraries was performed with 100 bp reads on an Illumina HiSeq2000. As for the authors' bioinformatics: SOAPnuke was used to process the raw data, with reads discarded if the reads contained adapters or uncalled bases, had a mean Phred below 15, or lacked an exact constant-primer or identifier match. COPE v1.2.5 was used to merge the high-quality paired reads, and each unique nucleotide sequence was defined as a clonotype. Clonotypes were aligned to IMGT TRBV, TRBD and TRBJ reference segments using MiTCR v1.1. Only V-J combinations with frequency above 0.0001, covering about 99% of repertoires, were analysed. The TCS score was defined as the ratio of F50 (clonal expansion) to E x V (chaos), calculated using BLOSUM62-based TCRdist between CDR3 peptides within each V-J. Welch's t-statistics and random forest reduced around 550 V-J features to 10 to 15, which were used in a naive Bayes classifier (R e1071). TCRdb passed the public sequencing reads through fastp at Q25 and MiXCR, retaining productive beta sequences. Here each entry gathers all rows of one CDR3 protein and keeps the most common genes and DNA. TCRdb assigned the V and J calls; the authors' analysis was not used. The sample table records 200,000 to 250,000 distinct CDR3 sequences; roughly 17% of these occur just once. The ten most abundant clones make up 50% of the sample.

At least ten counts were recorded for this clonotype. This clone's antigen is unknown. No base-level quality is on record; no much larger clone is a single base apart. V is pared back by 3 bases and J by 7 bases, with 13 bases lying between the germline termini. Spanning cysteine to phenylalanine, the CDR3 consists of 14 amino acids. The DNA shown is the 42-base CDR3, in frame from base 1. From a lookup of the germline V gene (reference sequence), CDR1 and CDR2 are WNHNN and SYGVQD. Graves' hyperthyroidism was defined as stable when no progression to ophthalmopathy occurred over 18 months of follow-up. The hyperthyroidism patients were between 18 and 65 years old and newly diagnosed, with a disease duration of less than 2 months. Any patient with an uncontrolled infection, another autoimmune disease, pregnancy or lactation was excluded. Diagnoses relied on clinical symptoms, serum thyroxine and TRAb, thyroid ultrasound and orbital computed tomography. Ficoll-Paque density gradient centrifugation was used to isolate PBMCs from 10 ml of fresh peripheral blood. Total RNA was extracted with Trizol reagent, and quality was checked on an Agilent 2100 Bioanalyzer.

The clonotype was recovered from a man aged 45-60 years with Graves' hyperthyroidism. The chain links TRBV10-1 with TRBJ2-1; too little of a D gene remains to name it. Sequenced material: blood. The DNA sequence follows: TGCGCCAGCAGTGATGGTTCCCCGATTAATGAGCAGTTCTTC. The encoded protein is CASSDGSPINEQFF.